A selection of T cell receptor beta chains follows, all from one sample in a study of blood T cell repertoires in COVID-19. Repertoires were generated with immunoSEQ multiplex PCR, while TCRdb's copy carries only in-frame clones and drops some. This sample has some 150,000 clones, with more than 75% found just once. Sample: PBMCs or T cells enriched from blood (not recorded which). The receptors here all came from a young woman with acute COVID-19. CDR3s leave out the opening cysteine and the closing phenylalanine or tryptophan.

V gene: TRBV4-3; J gene: TRBJ1-2; CDR3 protein: ASSQEVAGGGYGYT
V gene: TRBV19; J gene: TRBJ1-3; CDR3 protein: ASSFLTGPGSTIY
V gene: TRBV7-2; J gene: TRBJ2-7; CDR3 protein: ASSLVGQGVYEQY
V gene: TRBV11-1; J gene: TRBJ2-2; CDR3 protein: ASSPMTSGYTGELF
V gene: TRBV11-3; J gene: TRBJ2-2; CDR3 protein: ASSRGGGQGATGELF
V gene: TRBV7-7; J gene: TRBJ2-2; CDR3 protein: ASSLGLAGAVGELF
V gene: TRBV18; J gene: TRBJ2-7; CDR3 protein: ASSPGSGNDEQY
V gene: TRBV30; J gene: TRBJ2-7; CDR3 protein: AWSETSYEQY
V gene: TRBV9; J gene: TRBJ2-7; CDR3 protein: ASSARDSFLSYEQY
V gene: TRBV6-4; J gene: TRBJ1-3; CDR3 protein: ASSEDRVGNTIY